This T cell receptor beta chain is from a study of T-cell reconstitution after alpha-beta-depleted transplantation in children. This CDR3 is built from 15 residues. The ends were cut back, 1 base at V and 5 bases at J, with 14 bases in the middle. Per the germline V gene, CDR1 is LGHDT and CDR2 is YNNKEL (reference sequence). Unique molecular identifiers were used to barcode this TCRbeta library. Via MiXCR, TCRdb re-called the PCR reads, giving one row per CDR3 protein. This table holds around 370,000 distinct CDR3 sequences, 10% found once. This clonotype was seen many times. The chain employs TRBV3-1 and TRBJ1-1; tentatively, D is TRBD1 (5 bases). This specimen was PBMCs from the stem cell graft donor, taken from the stem cell graft. The sequence derives from a human donor who donated a stem cell graft to a child with acute lymphoblastic leukemia. CDR3 nucleotides: TGTGCCAGCAGCCAAGCTACAGGCAGAGGGACTGAAGCTTTCTTT. Its protein is CASSQATGRGTEAFF.